This TCR beta chain was recorded in a study of T cell responses to AZD1222 COVID-19 vaccine (dated by TCRdb to about 2021). As for the study more broadly: AZD1222 recipients with second doses at about 4 weeks or about 12 weeks were pooled, because spike-specific TCR depth and breadth did not differ between schedules. TCR sequencing was performed for about 250 trial participants, of whom 200 to 210 were given two doses of AZD1222 and about 25 were given two doses of MenACWY control vaccine. Trial participants were enrolled by age into subgroups of 18-55, 56-69 and 70-plus years, and around 150, 29 and 61 TCR-sequenced participants, respectively, were included in these subgroups.

Taken from the germline V gene, the CDR1 and CDR2 loops are LGHNT and FRNRAP. Taken from cysteine to phenylalanine, the CDR3 has 14 residues. Only the CDR3 region is kept as DNA, spanning 42 bases read in frame from base 1. V loses 1 base of germline sequence and J loses 5 bases, and the interval between the two ends is 12 bases. Sample time point, as interpreted from the label and publication: baseline before first vaccination. Samples from vaccinated people were obtained from the UK trials COV001 and COV002, which included a single-blind randomized controlled phase 2/3 trial of AZD1222 (ChAdOx1 nCoV-19) in healthy adults. For TCRbeta chain sequencing, PBMC samples from trial participants were taken at day 0 and at day 28 after the second dose. This clone was seen only once. Its cognate antigen has yet to be identified. Per-base qualities were not stored, and no clone one base away is much larger.

The CDR3 regions of human TCRbeta chains were analyzed by immunosequencing. From the authors' description of their analysis: Repertoire TCRs were checked for matches against a reference library of SARS-CoV-2-specific TCRs that had been generated using the MIRA antigen-specificity platform. Breadth meant the fraction of unique TCRs that were SARS-CoV-2-associated, whereas depth meant the fraction of total T cells that were SARS-CoV-2-associated. Using the MIRA data, each spike-specific TCR was assigned both to the spike region to which the TCR was reactive and to a CD4 or CD8 class. Log10-transformed breadth and depth values were compared by one-way ANOVA with Sidak's multiple comparisons tests. Here the immuneACCESS table is served through TCRdb, limited to in-frame sequences with V and J called. Missing clones are a known gap in these copies; in checked studies unresolved V genes cover under half, and the rest lacks a known reason. That table supplies the V and J calls and clone size; D and trimming were determined from the DNA. The sample has 140,000 to 150,000 clones on record, approximately 90% of them singletons. The ten biggest clones cover under 4.5% of the sample.

Study-wide conclusions, independent of this receptor: Participants were mostly white British, with more females than males. The authors suggested clonal diversity may have been underestimated. Conclusions about previously exposed vaccinees were limited because only five to seven AZD1222 recipients were SARS-CoV-2 seropositive at baseline. Vaccine-associated CD4 TCRs spanned the whole spike protein, with dominant responses in regions 160-218 and 743-854. After two AZD1222 doses, spike-specific TCR breadth and depth were significantly higher than at day 0 and than in MenACWY recipients. No day 14 peak-response samples were available, so repertoires were characterized only after the peak T cell response. In the small 56-69-year group, the increase in depth fell short of significance, most likely because of low power. Reportedly, close to half of the unique spike-specific TCRs recognized epitopes lying outside the regions that are mutated in the B.1.351 and B.1.1.7 variants.

Source: peripheral blood, taken on day 0 of AZD1222 vaccination. This chain joins TRBV12-5 to TRBJ2-7; tentative D gene TRBD1, with 6 bases matching. This receptor was taken from an adult in good health. The nucleotide sequence is TGTGCTAGTGGTTTGGGTCAGGGGATAAACGAGCAGTACTTC. Its product reads: CASGLGQGINEQYF.